This TCR beta chain originates from a study of cytomegalovirus exposure and HLA in healthy donors. Study conclusions and caveats: In a later analysis, 16,951 TCR beta sequences were associated with HLA alleles at 0.05 false discovery rate. Prior analysis indicated that the majority of TCR beta V segments exhibited productivity approximately 87% or approximately 30% of the time. The sole available immune exposure information was CMV serostatus.

Concerning this clone: As yet, its antigen is unknown.

This CDR3 region has 16 residues. After removal of 2 bases from V and 7 bases from J, the junction contained 11 bases not matched to a gene. Germline V lookup: CDR1 GTSNPN, CDR2 SVGIG (reference sequence). Primers: 60 Vbeta forward and 13 Jbeta reverse. Data came from immunoSEQ multiplex PCR; TCRdb stores just in-frame clones and leaves some out. Of about 140,000 clones listed, roughly 75% are singletons. The clonotype comes from a female donor in good health and CMV-seronegative. This chain uses TRBV30 with TRBJ1-4; 9 bases are shared with TRBD1. Input material: PBMCs. The DNA for the CDR3 is TGTGCCTGGAGTCCACGACAGGGGGGGTTTGGTGAAAAACTGTTTTTT. It encodes CAWSPRQGGFGEKLFF.